The present entry profiles one T cell receptor beta chain with its context. Its antigen is not known. The data were obtained in a study of blood T cells in healthy people across ages. Findings of the study overall: It was the long-lived donors that had more naive CD4+ cells and higher diversity than aged donors.

The use of a sample-barcoded 5' primer and a J-beta primer mix characterized a second PCR of about 6 to 11 cycles. One entry per CDR3 protein, called by TCRdb with MiXCR from the 5' RACE reads. The data contain about 670,000 distinct CDR3 sequences, around two fifths of them singletons. The CDR3 contains 15 residues. Germline V gene data show CDR1 as DFQATT and CDR2 as SNEGSKA (reference sequence). The junction had 6 bases not matched to a gene; V was cut back by 2 bases and J by 5 bases. Sequenced: blood. The clonotype originates from an elderly man in good health. The chain carries TRBV20-1 and TRBJ2-1, with 10 positions matching TRBD1. CDR3 sequence (DNA): TGCAGTGCTAGAACGGGACAGGGGAACCACAATGAGCAGTTCTTC. Residues: CSARTGQGNHNEQFF.